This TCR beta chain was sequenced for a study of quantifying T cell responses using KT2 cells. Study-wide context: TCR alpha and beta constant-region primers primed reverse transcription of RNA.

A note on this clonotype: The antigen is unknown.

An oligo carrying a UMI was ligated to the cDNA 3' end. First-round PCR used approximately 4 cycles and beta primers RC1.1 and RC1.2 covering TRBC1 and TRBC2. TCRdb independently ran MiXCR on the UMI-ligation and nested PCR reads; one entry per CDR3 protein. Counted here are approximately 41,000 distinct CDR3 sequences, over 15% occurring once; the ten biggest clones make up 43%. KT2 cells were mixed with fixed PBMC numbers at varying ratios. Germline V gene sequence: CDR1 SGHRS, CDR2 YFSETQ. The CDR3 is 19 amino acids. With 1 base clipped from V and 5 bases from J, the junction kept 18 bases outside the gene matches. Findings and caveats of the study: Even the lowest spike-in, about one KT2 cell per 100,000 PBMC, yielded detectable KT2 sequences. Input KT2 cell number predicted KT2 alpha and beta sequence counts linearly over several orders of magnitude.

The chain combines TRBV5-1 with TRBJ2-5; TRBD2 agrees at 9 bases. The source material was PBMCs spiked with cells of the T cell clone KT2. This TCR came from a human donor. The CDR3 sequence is CASSLIPPSGVGPRETQYF. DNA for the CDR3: TGCGCCAGCAGCTTGATTCCCCCTAGCGGGGTGGGTCCCAGGGAGACCCAGTACTTC.